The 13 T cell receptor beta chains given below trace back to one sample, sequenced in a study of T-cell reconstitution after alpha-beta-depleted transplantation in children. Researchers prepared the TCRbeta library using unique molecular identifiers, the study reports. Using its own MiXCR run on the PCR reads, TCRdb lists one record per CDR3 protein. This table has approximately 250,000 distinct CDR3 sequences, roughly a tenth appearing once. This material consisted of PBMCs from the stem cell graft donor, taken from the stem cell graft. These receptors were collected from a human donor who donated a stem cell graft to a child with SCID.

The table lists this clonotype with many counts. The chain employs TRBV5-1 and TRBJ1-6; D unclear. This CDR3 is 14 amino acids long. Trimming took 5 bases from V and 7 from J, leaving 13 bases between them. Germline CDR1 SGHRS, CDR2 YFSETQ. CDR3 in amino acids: CASRMTADNSPLHF. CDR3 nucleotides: TGCGCCAGCAGAATGACCGCTGACAATTCACCCCTCCACTTT.

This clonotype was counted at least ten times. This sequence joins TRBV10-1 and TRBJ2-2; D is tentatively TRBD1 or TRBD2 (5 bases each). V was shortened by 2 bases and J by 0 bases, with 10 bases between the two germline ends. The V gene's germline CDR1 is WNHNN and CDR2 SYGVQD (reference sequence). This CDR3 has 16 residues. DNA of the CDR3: TGCGCCAGCAGTGAGGTTGGGACCCCGAACACCGGGGAGCTGTTTTTT. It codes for CASSEVGTPNTGELFF.

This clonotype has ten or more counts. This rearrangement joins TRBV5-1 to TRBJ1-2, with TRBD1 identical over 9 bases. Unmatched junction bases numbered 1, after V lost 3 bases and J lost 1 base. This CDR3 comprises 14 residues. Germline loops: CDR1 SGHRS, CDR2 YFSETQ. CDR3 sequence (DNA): TGCGCCAGCAGCTCGGGACAGGGTAACTATGGCTACACCTTC. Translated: CASSSGQGNYGYTF.

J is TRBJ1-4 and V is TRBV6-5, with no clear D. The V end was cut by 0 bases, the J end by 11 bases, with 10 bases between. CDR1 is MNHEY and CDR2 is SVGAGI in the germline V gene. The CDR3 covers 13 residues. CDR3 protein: CASSYSTREKLFF. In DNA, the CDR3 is TGTGCCAGCAGTTACTCTACGAGGGAGAAACTGTTTTTT.

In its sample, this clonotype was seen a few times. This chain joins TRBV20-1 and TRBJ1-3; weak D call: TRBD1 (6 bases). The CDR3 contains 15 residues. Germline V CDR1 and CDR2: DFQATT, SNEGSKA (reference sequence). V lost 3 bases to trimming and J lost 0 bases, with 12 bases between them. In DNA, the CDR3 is TGCAGTGCTAGGAGACAGGACCTCTCTGGAAACACCATATATTTT. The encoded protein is CSARRQDLSGNTIYF.

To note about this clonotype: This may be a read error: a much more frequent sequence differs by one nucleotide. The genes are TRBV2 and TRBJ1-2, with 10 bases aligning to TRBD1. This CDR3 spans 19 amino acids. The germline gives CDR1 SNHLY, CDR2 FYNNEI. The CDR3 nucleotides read TGTACCAGCAGTCACCTAACCGAATGGGGACAGGGGCCTAACTATGGCTACACCTTC. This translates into CTSSHLTEWGQGPNYGYTF.

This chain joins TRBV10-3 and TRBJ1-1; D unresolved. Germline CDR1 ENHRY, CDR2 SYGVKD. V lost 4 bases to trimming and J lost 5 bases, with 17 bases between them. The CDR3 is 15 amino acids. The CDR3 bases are TGTGCCATCAGTGCAAAGAGGGTACTCTGGACTGAAGCTTTCTTT. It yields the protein CAISAKRVLWTEAFF.

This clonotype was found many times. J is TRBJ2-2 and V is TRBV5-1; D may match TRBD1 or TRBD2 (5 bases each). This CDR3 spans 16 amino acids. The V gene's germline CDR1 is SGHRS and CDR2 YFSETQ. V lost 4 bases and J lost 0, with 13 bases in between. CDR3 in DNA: TGCGCCAGCAGCCGCCTTGGGACCTCGAACACCGGGGAGCTGTTTTTT. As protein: CASSRLGTSNTGELFF.

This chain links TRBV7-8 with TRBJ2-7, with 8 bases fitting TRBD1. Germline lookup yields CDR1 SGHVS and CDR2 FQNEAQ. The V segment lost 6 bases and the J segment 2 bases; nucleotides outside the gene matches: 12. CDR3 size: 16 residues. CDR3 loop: CASRLEPTGDPYEQYF. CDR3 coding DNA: TGTGCCAGCAGATTGGAACCGACAGGGGACCCCTACGAGCAGTACTTC.

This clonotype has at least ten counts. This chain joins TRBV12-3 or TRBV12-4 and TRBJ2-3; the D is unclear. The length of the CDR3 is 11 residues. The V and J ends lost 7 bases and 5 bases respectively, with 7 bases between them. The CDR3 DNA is TGTGCCAGCACCTCAGGAGATACGCAGTATTTT. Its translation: CASTSGDTQYF.

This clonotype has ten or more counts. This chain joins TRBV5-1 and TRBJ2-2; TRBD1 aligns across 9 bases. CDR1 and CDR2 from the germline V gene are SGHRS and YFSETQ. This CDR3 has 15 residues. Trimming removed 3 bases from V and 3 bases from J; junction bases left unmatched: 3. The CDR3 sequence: CASSSGTGYTGELFF. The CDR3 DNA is TGCGCCAGCAGCTCCGGGACAGGGTACACCGGGGAGCTGTTTTTT.

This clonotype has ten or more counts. CDR3 DNA sequence: TGTGCCAGCAGCGACCCGGGACAGGCAGAGAATTCACCCCTCCACTTT. Protein product: CASSDPGQAENSPLHF. The chain has TRBV7-8 and TRBJ1-6; 8 bases map to TRBD1. V was pared by 5 bases and J by 7 bases, with 10 bases of the junction left unmatched. CDR1 is SGHVS, CDR2 FQNEAQ, per germline. The CDR3 extends over 16 amino acids.

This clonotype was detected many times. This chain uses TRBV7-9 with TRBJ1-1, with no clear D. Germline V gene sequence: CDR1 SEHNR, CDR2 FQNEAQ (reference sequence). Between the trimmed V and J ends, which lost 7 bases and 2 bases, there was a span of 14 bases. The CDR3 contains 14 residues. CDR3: CASTPRGRNTEAFF. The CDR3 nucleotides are TGTGCCAGCACCCCCCGAGGGAGAAACACTGAAGCTTTCTTT.